This T cell receptor beta chain derives from a study of control samples from healthy donors and cancer patients. Measured with immunoSEQ multiplex PCR; TCRdb has only the in-frame clones, and not every one. The sample lists tens of thousands of clones, about 88% occurring once. This sequence originates from a woman aged 70-85 years in good health. Sequencing was performed on blood.

The CDR3 is CASSPGYEQYF. The CDR3, as DNA: TGTGCCAGCAGCCCAGGCTACGAGCAGTACTTC. The rearrangement joins TRBV7-2 to TRBJ2-7; D remains ambiguous. CDR3 length: 11 residues. Trimming cost V 5 bases and J 3 bases, with 5 bases left between them. Germline-derived CDR1 and CDR2 are SGHTA and FQGNSA.